This T cell receptor beta chain was obtained from a study of molecular identifiers for immune sequencing clone quantification. Points from the study as a whole: Under 1% of molecules in naive cells, but over 98% of effector molecules, belonged to clones above 20 RNA copies.

Between 20,000 and 1,000,000 sorted cells, with 10%, 30% or 50% RNA, yielded naive CD8 libraries. The authors sorted naive CD8 T cells as CD8+CD4-CCR7+CD45RA+. This clonotype came up many times. What it binds is not known. MiXCR, applied by TCRdb to the PCR reads, yields one record per CDR3 protein. The data show about 640,000 distinct CDR3 sequences, with just under 20% seen just once and 0.75% to 0.95% held by the top ten. This CDR3 region has 13 residues. The germline gives CDR1 SEHNR, CDR2 FQNEAQ (reference sequence). The V segment lost 3 bases and the J segment 7 bases; nucleotides outside the gene matches: 3.

The chain uses TRBV7-9 and TRBJ2-7, with 10 positions matching TRBD2. Input material: naive CD8+ T cells from blood, with Jurkat cell RNA spiked in. This sample's subset: FACS-sorted CD8+CD4-CCR7+CD45RA+ naive T cells. The sequence came from a human donor in good health. Some libraries in this study had Jurkat cell RNA spiked in. This chain's CDR3 is CASSLASGREQYF. The CDR3 DNA reads as TGTGCCAGCAGCTTGGCTAGCGGGAGAGAGCAGTACTTC.